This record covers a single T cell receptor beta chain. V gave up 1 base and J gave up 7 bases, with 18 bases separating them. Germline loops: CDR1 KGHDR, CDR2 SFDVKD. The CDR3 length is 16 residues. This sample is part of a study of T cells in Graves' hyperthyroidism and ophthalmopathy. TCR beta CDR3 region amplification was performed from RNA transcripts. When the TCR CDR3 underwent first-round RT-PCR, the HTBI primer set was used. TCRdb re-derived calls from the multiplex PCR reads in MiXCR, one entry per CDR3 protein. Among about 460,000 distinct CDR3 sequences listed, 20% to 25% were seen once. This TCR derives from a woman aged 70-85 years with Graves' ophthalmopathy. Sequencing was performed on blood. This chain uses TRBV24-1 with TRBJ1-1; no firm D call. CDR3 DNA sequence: TGTGCCACCAGTGATTTAATGGCGGAAGGTCCCTTTGAAGCTTTCTTT. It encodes CATSDLMAEGPFEAFF.